These T cell receptor beta chains were read from a single sample in a study of blood T cells in healthy people across ages. One entry per CDR3 protein, called by TCRdb with MiXCR from the 5' RACE reads. The data hold 1,500,000 or so distinct CDR3 sequences, with around 40% observed a single time. Sequencing was performed on blood. These TCRs come from a woman between 18 and 30 years old in good health. The conserved cysteine and the conserved F or W are not part of the CDR3 here.

v_call,cdr3_length,j_call,cdr3_aa
TRBV4-1,14,TRBJ1-6,ASSTRVQLDNSPLH
TRBV28,14,.,ASSTNPGQELYEQY
TRBV9,11,TRBJ1-4,ASSRETSAKLF
TRBV5-8,16,TRBJ1-2,ASSLVGEWSGIPYGYT
TRBV7-9,10,TRBJ2-7,ASTLRGNEQY
TRBV28,13,TRBJ2-2,ASRTSGTGGFRVF
TRBV27,12,.,ASSPDSFYNEQY
TRBV27,11,TRBJ1-5,ASSYTGNQPQH
TRBV4-3,14,TRBJ2-1,DSSQAPSGVGHEQF
TRBV7-9,11,TRBJ1-2,ASSGRTNYGYT
TRBV6-6,15,TRBJ2-1,ASSHTPPGSPYNEQF
TRBV5-1,12,TRBJ2-4,ASSSGTSGRALY
TRBV7-2,12,TRBJ2-5,ASSYTGWGETQY
TRBV20-1,13,TRBJ2-3,SSTSSGSESDTQY
TRBV28,12,TRBJ1-1,ASSPLVGNTEAF
TRBV12-3/TRBV12-4,11,TRBJ2-1,ASSVWRDNEQF
TRBV20-1,13,TRBJ1-2,SARDRDRGGYGYT
TRBV27,11,TRBJ1-4,ASFDSGDEKLF
TRBV5-5,13,TRBJ2-3,ASSLVGQITDTQY
TRBV20-1,14,TRBJ1-2,SAVGRTGAALGGYT
TRBV2,15,TRBJ2-7,ASSPGTSGIFSYEQY
TRBV3-1,11,TRBJ1-6,ASSQGQGLPLH
TRBV30,11,TRBJ1-4,AWSTGVGEKLF
TRBV4-3,13,TRBJ2-3,ASSQESTRGGTQY
TRBV12-3/TRBV12-4,12,TRBJ2-5,ASTATGKQETQY
TRBV12-3/TRBV12-4,9,.,ASSLMHEQY
TRBV20-1,10,TRBJ2-1,SARQTSVEQF
TRBV10-3,11,TRBJ2-1,AISEPPGDEQF
TRBV6-2/TRBV6-3,11,TRBJ1-2,ASSLEGFNGYT